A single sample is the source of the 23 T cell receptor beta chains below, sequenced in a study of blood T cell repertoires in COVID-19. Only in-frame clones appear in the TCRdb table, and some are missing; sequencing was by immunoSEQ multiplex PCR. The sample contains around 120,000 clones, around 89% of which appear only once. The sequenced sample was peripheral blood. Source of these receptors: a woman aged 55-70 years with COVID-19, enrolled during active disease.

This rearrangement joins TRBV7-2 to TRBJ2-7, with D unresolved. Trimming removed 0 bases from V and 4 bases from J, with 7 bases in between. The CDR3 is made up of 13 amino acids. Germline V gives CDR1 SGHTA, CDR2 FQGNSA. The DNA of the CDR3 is TGTGCCAGCAGCTTAGCCAGAACGTACGAGCAGTACTTC. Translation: CASSLARTYEQYF. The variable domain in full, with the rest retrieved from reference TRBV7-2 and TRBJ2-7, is GAGVSQSPSNKVTEKGKDVELRCDPISGHTALYWYRQSLGQGLEFLIYFQGNSAPDKSGLPSDRFSAERTGGSVSTLTIQRTQQEDSAVYLCASSLARTYEQYFGPGTRLTVT.

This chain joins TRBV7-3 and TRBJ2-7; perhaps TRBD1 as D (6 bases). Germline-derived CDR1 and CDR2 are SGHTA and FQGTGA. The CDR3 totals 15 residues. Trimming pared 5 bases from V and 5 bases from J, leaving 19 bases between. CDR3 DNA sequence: TGTGCCAGCAGCCCGGGACACCCTTCTGGCCACGAGCAGTACTTC. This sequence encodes CASSPGHPSGHEQYF. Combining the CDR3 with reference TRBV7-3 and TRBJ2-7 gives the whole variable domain GAGVSQTPSNKVTEKGKYVELRCDPISGHTALYWYRQSLGQGPEFLIYFQGTGAADDSGLPNDRFFAVRPEGSVSTLKIQRTERGDSAVYLCASSPGHPSGHEQYFGPGTRLTVT.

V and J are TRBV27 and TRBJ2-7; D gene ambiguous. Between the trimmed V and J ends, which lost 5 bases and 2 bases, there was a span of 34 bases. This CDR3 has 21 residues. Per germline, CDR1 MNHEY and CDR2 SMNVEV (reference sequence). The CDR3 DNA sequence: TGTGCCAGCAGTACCATCGTCCCGACGGCTACCGTAGTTTGGGCCGCCTACGAGCAGTACTTC. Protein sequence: CASSTIVPTATVVWAAYEQYF.

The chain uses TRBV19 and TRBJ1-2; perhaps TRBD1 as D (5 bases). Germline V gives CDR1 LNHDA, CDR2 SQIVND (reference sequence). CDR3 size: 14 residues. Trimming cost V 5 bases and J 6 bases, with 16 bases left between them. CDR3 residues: CASSPMAGLDGYTF. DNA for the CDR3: TGTGCCAGTAGTCCCATGGCGGGGCTTGATGGCTACACCTTC.

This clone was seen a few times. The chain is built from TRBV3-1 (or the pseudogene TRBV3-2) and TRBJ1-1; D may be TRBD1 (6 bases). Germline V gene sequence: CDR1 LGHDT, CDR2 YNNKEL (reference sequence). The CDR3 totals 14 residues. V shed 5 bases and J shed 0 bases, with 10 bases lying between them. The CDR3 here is CASSETGMNTEAFF. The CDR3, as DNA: TGTGCCAGCAGCGAGACAGGAATGAACACTGAAGCTTTCTTT.

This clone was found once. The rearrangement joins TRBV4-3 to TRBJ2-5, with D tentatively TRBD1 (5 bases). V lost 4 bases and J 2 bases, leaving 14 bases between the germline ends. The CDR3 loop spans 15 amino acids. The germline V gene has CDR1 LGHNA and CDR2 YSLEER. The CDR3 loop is CASSRTGFGQETQYF. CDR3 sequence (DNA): TGCGCCAGCAGCCGCACAGGTTTTGGGCAAGAGACCCAGTACTTC.

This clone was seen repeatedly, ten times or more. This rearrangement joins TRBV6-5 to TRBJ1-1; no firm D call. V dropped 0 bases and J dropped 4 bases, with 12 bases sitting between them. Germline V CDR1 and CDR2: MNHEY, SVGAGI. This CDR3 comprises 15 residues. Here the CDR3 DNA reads TGTGCCAGCAGTTACTCTTCCACGAGCCCCACTGAAGCTTTCTTT. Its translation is CASSYSSTSPTEAFF.

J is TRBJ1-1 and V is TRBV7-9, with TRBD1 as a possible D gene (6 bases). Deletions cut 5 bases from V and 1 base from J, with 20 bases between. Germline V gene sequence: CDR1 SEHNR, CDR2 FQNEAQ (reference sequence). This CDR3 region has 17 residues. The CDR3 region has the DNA TGTGCCAGCAGCCCGCCCCAGGGGCCCTCCCCGAACACTGAAGCTTTCTTT. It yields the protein CASSPPQGPSPNTEAFF.

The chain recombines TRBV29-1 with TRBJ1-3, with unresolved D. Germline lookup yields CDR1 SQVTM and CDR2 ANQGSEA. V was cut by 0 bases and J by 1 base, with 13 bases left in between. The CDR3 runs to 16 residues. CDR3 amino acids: CSVEDHSETSGNTIYF. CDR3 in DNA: TGCAGCGTTGAAGATCATTCAGAGACTTCTGGAAACACCATATATTTT.

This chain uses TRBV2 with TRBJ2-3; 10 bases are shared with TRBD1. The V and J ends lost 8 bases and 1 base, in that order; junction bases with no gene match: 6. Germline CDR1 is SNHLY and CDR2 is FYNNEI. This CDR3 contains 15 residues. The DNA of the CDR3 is TGTGCCAGCGGACCCGGGACAGGGGGCACAGATACGCAGTATTTT. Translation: CASGPGTGGTDTQYF.

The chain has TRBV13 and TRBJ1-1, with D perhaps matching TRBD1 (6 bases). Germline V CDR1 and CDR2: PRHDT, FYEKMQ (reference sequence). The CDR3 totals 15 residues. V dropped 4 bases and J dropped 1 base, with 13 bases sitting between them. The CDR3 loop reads CASSSSGEPNTEAFF. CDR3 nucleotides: TGTGCCAGCAGCTCGTCAGGGGAACCGAACACTGAAGCTTTCTTT.

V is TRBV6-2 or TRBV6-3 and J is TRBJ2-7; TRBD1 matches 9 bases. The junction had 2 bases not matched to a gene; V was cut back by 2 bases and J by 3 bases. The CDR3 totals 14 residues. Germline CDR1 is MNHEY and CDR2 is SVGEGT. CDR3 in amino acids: CASSYATGGYEQYF. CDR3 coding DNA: TGTGCCAGCAGTTACGCGACAGGGGGCTACGAGCAGTACTTC.

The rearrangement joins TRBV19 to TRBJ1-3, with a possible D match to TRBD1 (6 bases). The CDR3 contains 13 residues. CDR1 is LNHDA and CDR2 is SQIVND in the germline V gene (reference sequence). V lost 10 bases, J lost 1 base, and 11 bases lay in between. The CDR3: CATYQGSGNTIYF. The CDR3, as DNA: TGTGCCACCTACCAGGGGTCTGGAAACACCATATATTTT.

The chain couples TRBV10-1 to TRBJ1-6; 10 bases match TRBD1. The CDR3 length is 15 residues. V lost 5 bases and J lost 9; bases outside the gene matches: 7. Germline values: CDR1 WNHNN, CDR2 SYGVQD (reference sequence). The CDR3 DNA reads TGCGCCAGCAGTCCGGACAGGGGGATAATTTCACCCCTCCACTTT. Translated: CASSPDRGIISPLHF.

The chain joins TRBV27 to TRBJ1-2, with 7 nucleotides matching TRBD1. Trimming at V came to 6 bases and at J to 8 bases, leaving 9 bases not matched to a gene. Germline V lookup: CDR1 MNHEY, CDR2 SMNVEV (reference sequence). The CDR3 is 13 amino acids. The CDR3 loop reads CASRPYRQGGYTF. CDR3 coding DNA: TGTGCCAGCAGACCTTACAGACAGGGAGGCTACACCTTC.

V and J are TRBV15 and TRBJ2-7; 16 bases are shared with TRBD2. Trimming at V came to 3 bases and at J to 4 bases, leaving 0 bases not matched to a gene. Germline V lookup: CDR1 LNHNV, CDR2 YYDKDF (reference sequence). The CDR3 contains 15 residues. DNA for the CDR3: TGTGCCACCAGCAGGGGACTAGCGGGGGGGTACGAGCAGTACTTC. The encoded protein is CATSRGLAGGYEQYF.

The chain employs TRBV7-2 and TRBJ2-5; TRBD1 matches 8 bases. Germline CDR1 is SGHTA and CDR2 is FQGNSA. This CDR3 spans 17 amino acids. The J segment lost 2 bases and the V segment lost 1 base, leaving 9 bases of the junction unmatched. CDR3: CASSLVIGRGLQETQYF. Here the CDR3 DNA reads TGTGCCAGCAGCTTAGTAATCGGCAGGGGGCTTCAAGAGACCCAGTACTTC.

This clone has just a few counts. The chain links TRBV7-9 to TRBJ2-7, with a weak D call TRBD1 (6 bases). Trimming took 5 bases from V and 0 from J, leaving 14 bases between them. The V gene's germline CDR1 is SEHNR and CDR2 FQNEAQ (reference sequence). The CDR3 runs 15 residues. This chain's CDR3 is CASSLTTGVSYEQYF. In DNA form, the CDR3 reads TGTGCCAGCAGCCTCACGACAGGTGTCTCCTACGAGCAGTACTTC.

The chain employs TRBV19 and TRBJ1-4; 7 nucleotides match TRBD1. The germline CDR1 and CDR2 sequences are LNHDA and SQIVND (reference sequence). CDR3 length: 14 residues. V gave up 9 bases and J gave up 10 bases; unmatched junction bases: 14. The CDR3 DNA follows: TGTGCCAGCCTGGAAGGGGGCAGGGGGAGAAAACTGTTTTTT. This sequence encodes CASLEGGRGRKLFF.

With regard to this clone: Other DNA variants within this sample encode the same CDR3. The CDR3 reads CASSPGTVEAFF. For the CDR3, the DNA is TGTGCCAGCAGCCCTGGGACAGTTGAAGCTTTCTTT. The chain couples TRBV5-6 to TRBJ1-1; TRBD1 matches at 7 bases. In germline, CDR1 is SGHDT, CDR2 YYEEEE. The trim removed 4 bases at V and 7 bases at J, leaving 4 bases unmatched. The CDR3 sequence is 12 residues long.

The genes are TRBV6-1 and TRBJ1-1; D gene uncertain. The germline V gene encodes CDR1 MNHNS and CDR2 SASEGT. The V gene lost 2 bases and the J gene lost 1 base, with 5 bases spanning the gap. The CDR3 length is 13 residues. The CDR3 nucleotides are TGTGCCAGCAGTGAATACAGGAACACTGAAGCTTTCTTT. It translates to CASSEYRNTEAFF.

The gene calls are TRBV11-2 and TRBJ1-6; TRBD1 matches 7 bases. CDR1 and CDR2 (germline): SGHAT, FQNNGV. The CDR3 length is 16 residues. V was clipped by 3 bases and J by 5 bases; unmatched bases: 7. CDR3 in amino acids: CASSFTTQGDNSPLHF. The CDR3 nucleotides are TGTGCCAGCAGCTTCACTACTCAGGGGGATAATTCACCCCTCCACTTT.

This CDR3 reads CASSPPNRVGAEQYF. CDR3 DNA sequence: TGTGCCAGCTCACCACCGAACAGGGTAGGGGCCGAGCAGTACTTC. The J gene is TRBJ2-7, the V gene TRBV18; tentatively, D is TRBD1 (6 bases). V lost 0 bases, J lost 6 bases, and 15 bases lay in between. This CDR3 is built from 15 residues. CDR1 KGHSH and CDR2 LQKENI come from the germline V gene.